This T cell receptor (beta chain) was identified during a study of T-cell memory formation after mild COVID-19. Overall study: The two donors had largely donor-specific TCR clusters. Study observations and caveats: There was a balanced CD4/CD8 profile in clones contracting day 15 to 85, and later expanders leaned CD4+.

MiXCR, applied by TCRdb to the 5' RACE reads, yields one record per CDR3 protein. The sample contains a few hundred thousand distinct CDR3 sequences, less than 9.5% of which appear only once. This CDR3 is built from 14 residues. Germline-derived CDR1 and CDR2 are LGHNA and YSLEER. Between the trimmed V and J ends, which lost 2 bases and 4 bases, there was a span of 10 bases. This clonotype has more than one count but fewer than ten. No antigen is known for it. The rearrangement uses TRBV4-3 and TRBJ2-3, with TRBD2 as a possible D gene (5 bases). The sequence was collected from a man younger than 35 who had mild COVID-19 (a few samples of this study predate the infection). Cell type and time point are not known. Sequences were obtained from PBMCs or a T cell subset sorted from them (not recorded which). CDR3 bases: TGCGCCAGCAGCCAACCAGACGGGGCAGATACGCAGTATTTT. This sequence encodes CASSQPDGADTQYF.